This record concerns one T cell receptor (beta chain) sequence. The sample is drawn from a study of blood T cell repertoires in COVID-19. Repertoires were generated with immunoSEQ multiplex PCR, while TCRdb's copy carries only in-frame clones and drops some. Of 80,000 to 100,000 clones listed, about 86% are singletons. The germline CDR1 and CDR2 sequences are SGHAT and FQNNGV. This CDR3 contains 18 residues. The trim removed 10 bases at V and 4 bases at J, leaving 18 bases unmatched. This chain joins TRBV11-2 and TRBJ2-2; 10 nucleotides line up with TRBD2. The receptor's source is a woman aged 80 or over in a cohort sampled during active or convalescent COVID-19. The sample taken for sequencing was peripheral blood. CDR3 sequence reads: CATNTGILAGVGTGELFF. The CDR3 bases are TGTGCCACCAATACGGGCATCCTAGCGGGAGTAGGCACCGGGGAGCTGTTTTTT.